This T cell receptor (beta chain) was captured by sequencing in a study of CD8+ T cells in alopecia areata. Whole-study context: C3H/HeJ donors with spontaneous alopecia, roughly 6-13 months old, supplied skin grafts to roughly 7-11-week-old female C3H/HeJ mice.

The authors sorted pooled cutaneous lymph node cells using CD4, CD8alpha, NKG2D, NKG2ACE and other markers. As regards this clone: Each gene name is a mouse one. The read ends 4 residues shy of where the CDR3 ends; the end is completed using the germline J gene.

Looked up from germline, CDR1 is LGHNA and CDR2 is YNLKQL (reference sequence). The V end was cut by 3 bases, the J end by 2 bases, with 11 bases between. The CDR3 is 14 residues long. Once RNA had been extracted, it was reverse transcribed into cDNA to act as the sequencing template. Profiled with immunoSEQ multiplex PCR; TCRdb holds only in-frame clones, not every one. In total the sample includes under 350,000 clones, none of them seen once. Material for sequencing was CD4+ T cells sorted from a lymph node. The sequence derives from a C3H/HeJ mouse with alopecia areata. For this mouse line, the MHC haplotype is H2-k. The V gene is TRBV5, the J gene TRBJ2-7; tentative D call: TRBD1 (5 bases). This chain's CDR3 is CASSHRGQTYEQYF. Incomplete CDR3 DNA: TGTGCCAGCAGCCACAGAGGACAAACCTAT.